This TCR beta chain originates from a study of blood T cell repertoires in COVID-19. TCRdb keeps only in-frame clones here, not all; method: immunoSEQ multiplex PCR. This table holds more than 300,000 clones, 87% found once. The CDR3 totals 13 residues. The germline V and J ends were trimmed by 3 bases and 6 bases, with 8 bases remaining between them. Looked up from germline, CDR1 is WNHNN and CDR2 is SYGVQD (reference sequence). The rearrangement uses TRBV10-1 and TRBJ2-2; no firm D call. The specimen was peripheral blood. The TCR sequence derives from a woman between 25 and 40 years old with COVID-19, enrolled during active disease. CDR3 sequence reads: CASSDPPAGELFF. For the CDR3, the DNA is TGCGCCAGCAGTGATCCTCCCGCCGGGGAGCTGTTTTTT.